A single sample is the source of the 9 T cell receptor beta chains below, sequenced in a study of T cell changes during pregnancy in multiple sclerosis. Sequencing used immunoSEQ multiplex PCR; TCRdb keeps in-frame clones, though not all of them. The sample shows about 42,000 clones, 95% to 97% of them seen only once. The sample here was peripheral blood, taken in the second trimester of pregnancy. Receptors were obtained from a female donor with multiple sclerosis, enrolled in a pregnancy study.

V is TRBV6-6 and J is TRBJ2-2, with a possible D match to TRBD2 (5 bases). CDR3 length: 12 amino acids. Trimming took off 7 bases at V and 6 bases at J, with 9 bases between the two ends. In germline, CDR1 is MNHNY, CDR2 SVGAGI (reference sequence). This CDR3 reads CASNDYAGELFF. The CDR3 DNA sequence: TGTGCCAGCAACGACTATGCCGGGGAGCTGTTTTTT.

The chain recombines TRBV4-3 with TRBJ1-2, with D tentatively TRBD1 (5 bases). There are 17 residues in the CDR3. Germline loops: CDR1 LGHNA, CDR2 YSLEER. V dropped 0 bases and J dropped 4 bases, with 18 bases sitting between them. The CDR3 sequence is CASSQDRFSGAFYGYTF. DNA for the CDR3: TGCGCCAGCAGCCAAGATCGTTTTTCTGGGGCCTTCTATGGCTACACCTTC.

This clone has more than one count but fewer than ten. CDR3 region: CASSGGQVSPSAQHF. The DNA for the CDR3 is TGTGCCAGCAGTGGGGGACAGGTTTCCCCCTCGGCCCAGCATTTT. The J gene is TRBJ1-5, the V gene TRBV2; 8 bases line up with TRBD1. V trimming: 4 bases; J trimming: 11 bases; junction bases outside the gene matches: 13. Germline assignment: CDR1 SNHLY and CDR2 FYNNEI. This CDR3 is 15 amino acids long.

The chain recombines TRBV9 with TRBJ2-1; 12 bases fit TRBD2. This CDR3 has 16 amino acids. The trim removed 3 bases at V and 4 bases at J, leaving 5 bases unmatched. The V gene's germline CDR1 is SGDLS and CDR2 YYNGEE. CDR3 sequence reads: CASSALAGGQYNEQFF. As DNA, the CDR3 is TGTGCCAGCAGCGCGCTAGCGGGAGGGCAGTACAATGAGCAGTTCTTC.

This chain links TRBV28 with TRBJ2-2; TRBD1 is a possible D gene (5 bases). V was trimmed by 0 bases and J by 0 bases, leaving 5 bases between them. The CDR3 has 15 amino acids. Germline V lookup: CDR1 MDHEN, CDR2 SYDVKM. The DNA of the CDR3 is TGTGCCAGCAGTTTATGGACAGCGAACACCGGGGAGCTGTTTTTT. Encoded protein: CASSLWTANTGELFF. The whole variable domain, remainder taken from reference TRBV28 and TRBJ2-2, is DVKVTQSSRYLVKRTGEKVFLECVQDMDHENMFWYRQDPGLGLRLIYFSYDVKMKEKGDIPEGYSVSREKKERFSLILESASTNQTSMYLCASSLWTANTGELFFGEGSRLTVL.

The rearrangement joins TRBV5-8 to TRBJ1-2; a weak D match, TRBD1 (5 bases). The CDR3 sequence is 16 residues long. The germline CDR1 and CDR2 sequences are SGHTS and YDEGEE. V dropped 2 bases and J dropped 4 bases, with 18 bases sitting between them. The CDR3: CASSFQVAGPIYGYTF. The CDR3 bases are TGTGCCAGCAGCTTCCAGGTGGCAGGGCCCATCTATGGCTACACCTTC.

J is TRBJ1-1 and V is TRBV5-1; tentative D call: TRBD1 (6 bases). CDR3 length equals 17 residues. Germline CDR1 SGHRS, CDR2 YFSETQ. Trimming pared 0 bases from V and 0 bases from J, leaving 15 bases between. CDR3 protein: CASSLGASGTLNTEAFF. DNA for the CDR3: TGCGCCAGCAGCTTGGGGGCCTCCGGGACACTGAACACTGAAGCTTTCTTT. Filled out from reference TRBV5-1 and TRBJ1-1, the complete variable domain reads KAGVTQTPRYLIKTRGQQVTLSCSPISGHRSVSWYQQTPGQGLQFLFEYFSETQRNKGNFPGRFSGRQFSNSRSEMNVSTLELGDSALYLCASSLGASGTLNTEAFFGQGTRLTVV.

The rearrangement links TRBV6-6 to TRBJ1-1; TRBD1 matches 9 bases. Germline V lookup: CDR1 MNHNY, CDR2 SVGAGI (reference sequence). V lost 10 bases to trimming and J lost 1 base; unmatched junction nucleotides: 13. CDR3 length equals 16 residues. The CDR3 spells CATKDRGQTPNTEAFF. CDR3 DNA sequence: TGTGCCACAAAGGACAGGGGCCAGACCCCGAACACTGAAGCTTTCTTT.

This clone occurred a few times. CDR3 nucleotides: TGTGCCAGCAGTGAAGCGCTTCCTTGGACTAGCGGGGGGCGGGAGACGTACTTC. This codes for CASSEALPWTSGGRETYF. V and J are TRBV6-1 and TRBJ2-7, with 14 bases identical to TRBD2. The junction had 16 bases not matched to a gene; V was cut back by 0 bases and J by 12 bases. The CDR3 is 18 residues long. Germline-derived CDR1 and CDR2 are MNHNS and SASEGT.